Reported below is one TCR beta chain. The sample belongs to a study of cytomegalovirus exposure and HLA in healthy donors. Sequenced by immunoSEQ multiplex PCR; TCRdb stores in-frame clones only, minus some. The repertoire holds 150,000 to 200,000 clones, around 88% seen once, with about 2.3% in the top ten. There are 14 residues in the CDR3. Germline CDR1 LGHNA, CDR2 YSLEER. Trimming removed 5 bases at V and 2 bases at J, with 12 bases between. The chain combines TRBV4-3 with TRBJ1-1, with D possibly matching TRBD1 (6 bases). The sample comprised PBMCs. The clonotype comes from a woman under 30 in good health and CMV-seronegative. The CDR3 sequence is CASSLSQGNTEAFF. Here the CDR3 DNA reads TGCGCCAGCAGCTTGTCACAGGGAAACACTGAAGCTTTCTTT.